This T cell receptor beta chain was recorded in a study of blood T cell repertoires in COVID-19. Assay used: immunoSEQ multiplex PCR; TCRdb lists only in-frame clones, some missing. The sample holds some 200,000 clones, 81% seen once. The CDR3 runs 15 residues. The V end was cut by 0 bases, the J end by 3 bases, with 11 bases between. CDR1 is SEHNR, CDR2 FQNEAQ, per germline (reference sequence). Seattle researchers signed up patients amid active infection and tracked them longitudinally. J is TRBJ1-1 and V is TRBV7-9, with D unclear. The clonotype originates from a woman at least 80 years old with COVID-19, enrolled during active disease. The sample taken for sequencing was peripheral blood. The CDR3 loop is CASSLAGGDHTEAFF. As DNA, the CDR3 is TGTGCCAGCAGCTTAGCGGGAGGCGACCACACTGAAGCTTTCTTT.